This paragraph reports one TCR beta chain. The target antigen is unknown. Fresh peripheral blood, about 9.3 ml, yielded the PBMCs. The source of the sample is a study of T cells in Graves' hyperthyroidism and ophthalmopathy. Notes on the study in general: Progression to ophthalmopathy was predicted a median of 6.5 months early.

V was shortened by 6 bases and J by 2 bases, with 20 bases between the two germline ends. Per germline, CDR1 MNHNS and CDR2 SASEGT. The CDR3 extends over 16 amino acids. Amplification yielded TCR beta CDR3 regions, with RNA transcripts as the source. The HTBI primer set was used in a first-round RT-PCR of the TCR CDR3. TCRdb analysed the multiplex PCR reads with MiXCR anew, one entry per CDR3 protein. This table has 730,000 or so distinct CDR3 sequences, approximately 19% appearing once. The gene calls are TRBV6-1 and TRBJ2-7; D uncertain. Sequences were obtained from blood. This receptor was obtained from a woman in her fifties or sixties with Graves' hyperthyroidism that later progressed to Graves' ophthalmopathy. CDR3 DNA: TGTGCCAGCAGAACGATTAAATACCAGGCTACCTACGAGCAGTACTTC. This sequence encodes CASRTIKYQATYEQYF.